This paragraph reports one T cell receptor beta chain. Its specific antigen is unknown. The record has no base qualities; no much larger clone is one base away. From the germline V gene (reference sequence), CDR1 is SEHNR and CDR2 is FQNEAQ. V loses 5 bases of germline sequence and J loses 4 bases, and the interval between the two ends is 11 bases. Its CDR3 holds 14 amino acids, cysteine through phenylalanine. Only the CDR3 part of the read is kept: 42 bases, read in frame from the first base. Six healthy women forming three monozygous twin pairs were used as donors. All three twin pairs had been reared together, and it was thought likely that the same infectious agents and vaccines had been met by these twin pairs. TCR cDNA libraries were prepared from RNA that was isolated from peripheral blood mononuclear cells. This record belongs to a study of identical twins' blood T cells (dated by TCRdb to the early 2010s). General notes on the study: The 12 libraries, six for the alpha chain and six for the beta chain, together yielded about 50 million Illumina reads. TCR alpha and beta chain repertoires of three pairs of monozygous twins were compared using next-generation sequencing to assess genetic influence on repertoire formation.

Broader findings and caveats from the paper: V gene usage, even among non-selected out-of-frame TCRbeta clonotypes, was reported to be markedly more similar within twin pairs than between unrelated donors. The number of CDR3 clonotypes shared between two donors was mainly determined by the product of the cloneset sizes of the two donors, and no clear deviation from this trend was shown by twins. Among the most abundant TCRbeta clonotypes, every donor shared more CDR3 sequences with her own twin than with unrelated donors. Because the twins were raised together, environmental influences could not be ruled out as an explanation for the similarity between twins. Independent studies were stated to be required to validate the proposed role of the TCRalpha J segment in MHC recognition during thymic selection.

Library preparation employed 5' RACE. The data were produced on an Illumina Genome Analyzer IIx. To prepare the RNA-based TCR cDNA libraries, a previously described protocol was followed, with several modifications. To prevent cross-contamination, sample-specific barcodes were added to both ends of each TCR cDNA library during cDNA synthesis and amplification. Regarding the original processing steps: Between about 95,000 and nearly 500,000 clonotypes were identified per individual, and about 2.2 to 3.6 million CDR3-containing reads were obtained per library. Reads with improper barcode index combinations were discarded, and clonesets were then built for each library with the MiTCR software. While assembling CDR3 clonotypes, MiTCR filtered or rescued low-quality reads and corrected PCR and sequencing errors. Artificial out-of-frame clonotypes were removed by being mapped to in-frame sequences, with one indel in the CDR3 allowed. Similarity of V and J gene usage between donors was measured as Jensen-Shannon divergence divided by mean entropy. TCRdb took the public reads, trimmed them with fastp at Q25, ran MiXCR for clone calling and kept in-frame beta chains. One record per CDR3 amino acid sequence lists the most common genes and DNA. None of the V and J calls come from the authors' own analysis; TCRdb made them. This sample has roughly 380,000 distinct CDR3 sequences in its table, and about 28% of those were observed once. The ten top clones hold about 6% of the sample.

The sequence came from a woman aged 18 to 55 in good health. The sequenced sample consisted of PBMCs. The V and J segments used are TRBV7-9 and TRBJ1-4; no D gene can be assigned with confidence. The base sequence is TGTGCCAGCAGCCCCCAGTCCTTTAATGAAAAACTGTTTTTT. This yields the protein CASSPQSFNEKLFF. With the rest looked up from the reference TRBV7-9 and TRBJ1-4 genes rather than sequenced, the full variable domain is DTGVSQNPRHKITKRGQNVTFRCDPISEHNRLYWYRQTLGQGPEFLTYFQNEAQLEKSRLLSDRFSAERPKGSFSTLEIQRTEQGDSAMYLCASSPQSFNEKLFFGSGTQLSVL.